A selection of T cell receptor beta chains follows, all from one sample in a study of blood T cell repertoires in COVID-19. Sequencing was performed with immunoSEQ multiplex PCR; in TCRdb, only in-frame clones are kept and a portion is missing. The profile covers around 100,000 clones, with approximately 85% appearing a single time and more than 5% taken by the ten largest. The source material was peripheral blood. All receptors come from a woman aged 55-69 years with COVID-19, enrolled during active disease. Both conserved end residues are part of each CDR3. The D gene is left open where the match is weak. For some rows the clone size is stated as once, few or many, or as a class when expanded; others skip it.

>TRBV14|TRBJ1-6|TRBD1|-
CASSSRQGFGSYNSPLHF
TGTGCCAGCAGCTCCCGACAGGGGTTTGGGTCCTATAATTCACCCCTCCACTTT
>TRBV11-1|TRBJ2-1|-|-
CASSSNGDNEQFF
TGTGCCAGCAGCTCCAACGGAGACAATGAGCAGTTCTTC
>TRBV2|TRBJ2-1|TRBD2|few
CASLRAGFNKEQFF
TGTGCCAGTCTGCGAGCGGGGTTCAATAAGGAGCAGTTCTTC
>TRBV19|TRBJ1-1|-|-
CASIDPGAGAEAFF
TGTGCCAGTATTGATCCAGGGGCTGGCGCTGAAGCTTTCTTT
>TRBV6-6|TRBJ1-2|-|-
CASSYSQGRTNYGYTF
TGTGCCAGCAGTTACTCCCAGGGGCGGACTAACTATGGCTACACCTTC
>TRBV27|TRBJ1-5|-|-
CASGGRTNQPQHF
TGTGCCAGCGGGGGCAGGACGAATCAGCCCCAGCATTTT
>TRBV30|TRBJ2-3|TRBD1|-
CAWAPDRADTQYF
TGTGCCTGGGCGCCGGACAGGGCAGATACGCAGTATTTT
>TRBV5-4|TRBJ2-5|TRBD2|-
CASSFGTRSETQYF
TGTGCCAGCAGCTTTGGGACTAGAAGCGAGACCCAGTACTTC
>TRBV2|TRBJ1-6|TRBD1|-
CASSPFGTGSGKNSPLHF
TGTGCCAGCAGTCCTTTCGGGACAGGGTCGGGTAAAAATTCACCCCTCCACTTT
>TRBV3-1/TRBV3-2|TRBJ1-3|TRBD1|-
CASSQDRDSIGNTIYF
TGTGCCAGCAGCCAAGACCGGGACAGCATCGGAAACACCATATATTTT
>TRBV5-5|TRBJ1-1|TRBD1|few
CASSSPDRVAEAFF
TGTGCCAGCAGCTCCCCGGACAGGGTGGCTGAAGCTTTCTTT
>TRBV7-9|TRBJ1-6|TRBD1|-
CASSPKGTEPLHF
TGTGCCAGCAGCCCCAAAGGGACAGAACCCCTCCACTTT
>TRBV6-6|TRBJ2-3|-|-
CAAGAGSTDTQYF
TGTGCCGCAGGGGCTGGAAGCACAGATACGCAGTATTTT
>TRBV10-3|TRBJ2-5|TRBD2|-
CAISPVGSGGAMGQETQYF
TGTGCCATCAGCCCCGTGGGGAGCGGGGGGGCGATGGGTCAAGAGACCCAGTACTTC
>TRBV7-2|TRBJ2-7|TRBD1|-
CASSLATGVYEQYF
TGTGCCAGCAGCTTAGCCACAGGGGTCTACGAGCAGTACTTC
>TRBV7-8|TRBJ2-1|-|-
CASSLSRSRFEQFF
TGTGCCAGCAGCTTATCTAGGTCGAGGTTTGAGCAGTTCTTC
>TRBV6-5|TRBJ1-3|-|-
CASSRLSSGNTIYF
TGTGCCAGCAGTAGACTTAGCTCTGGAAACACCATATATTTT
>TRBV2|TRBJ1-2|-|-
CATPVRSNYGYTF
TGTGCCACCCCCGTCCGCAGTAACTATGGCTACACCTTC
>TRBV5-8|TRBJ1-1|TRBD1|-
CASSLAEGATEAFF
TGTGCCAGCAGCTTGGCCGAGGGGGCCACTGAAGCTTTCTTT
>TRBV4-2|TRBJ1-3|TRBD1|-
CASSQGGQSSGNTIYF
TGTGCCAGCAGCCAAGGGGGACAGAGCTCTGGAAACACCATATATTTT
>TRBV5-4|TRBJ1-1|-|-
CASSLAGGEAFF
TGTGCCAGCAGCTTGGCCGGGGGGGAAGCTTTCTTT
>TRBV5-1|TRBJ1-5|-|-
CASSLRGNQPQHF
TGCGCCAGCAGCTTGAGAGGCAATCAGCCCCAGCATTTT
>TRBV29-1|TRBJ2-5|-|-
CSVWLGARQETQYF
TGCAGCGTTTGGCTGGGGGCGAGGCAAGAGACCCAGTACTTC
>TRBV7-6|TRBJ1-4|TRBD1|-
CASSPPGQGASKLFF
TGTGCCAGCAGCCCACCGGGACAGGGGGCATCAAAACTGTTTTTT
>TRBV5-1|TRBJ2-7|TRBD1|once
CASSSRGLHKQYF
TGCGCCAGCAGCAGCAGGGGGCTCCACAAGCAGTACTTC
>TRBV11-3|TRBJ1-2|TRBD1|-
CASSMGTGGAYTF
TGTGCCAGCAGCATGGGGACAGGGGGCGCCTACACCTTC
>TRBV9|TRBJ2-1|-|-
CASSVGGRHRNEQFF
TGTGCCAGCAGCGTAGGAGGGAGACACCGCAATGAGCAGTTCTTC
>TRBV7-2|TRBJ2-5|-|-
CASSLAAGMRETQYF
TGTGCCAGCAGCTTAGCTGCAGGAATGCGAGAGACCCAGTACTTC
>TRBV5-4|TRBJ1-3|-|-
CASSLGGVGNTIYF
TGTGCCAGCAGCTTGGGGGGGGTTGGAAACACCATATATTTT
>TRBV7-9|TRBJ2-1|TRBD2|-
CASSPRFSGDYNEQFF
TGTGCCAGCAGCCCCCGGTTTAGCGGGGACTACAATGAGCAGTTCTTC
>TRBV9|TRBJ2-7|TRBD1|-
CASSVTPSRQGANEQYF
TGTGCCAGCAGCGTAACCCCCTCGCGACAGGGGGCTAACGAGCAGTACTTC
>TRBV5-1|TRBJ1-2|TRBD1|-
CASSPQTRTGFTLLYGYTF
TGCGCCAGCAGCCCGCAAACGAGGACAGGGTTTACCCTCCTCTATGGCTACACCTTC
>TRBV10-3|TRBJ1-1|-|once
CAISRTANTEAFF
TGTGCCATCAGTAGGACAGCAAACACTGAAGCTTTCTTT
>TRBV24-1|TRBJ1-5|TRBD1|-
CATSDADRGANQPQHF
TGTGCCACCAGTGACGCGGACAGGGGGGCAAATCAGCCCCAGCATTTT
>TRBV9|TRBJ1-2|-|few
CASSLRQDPLSGYTF
TGTGCCAGCAGCCTCCGACAGGACCCACTATCTGGCTACACCTTC
>TRBV10-3|TRBJ2-5|TRBD2|-
CAISESYAGGLETQYF
TGTGCCATCAGTGAGTCGTATGCGGGGGGGTTGGAGACCCAGTACTTC
>TRBV19|TRBJ1-5|-|-
CASSIRVAGERELYSNQPQHF
TGTGCCAGTAGTATTAGGGTGGCGGGGGAGAGAGAGCTCTATAGCAATCAGCCCCAGCATTTT
>TRBV19|TRBJ1-1|-|-
CASSKGAMNTEAFF
TGTGCCAGTAGCAAAGGGGCCATGAACACTGAAGCTTTCTTT
>TRBV6-5|TRBJ1-4|-|few
CASSYSGENEKLFF
TGTGCCAGCAGTTACTCGGGAGAAAATGAAAAACTGTTTTTT
>TRBV29-1|TRBJ2-7|-|-
CSVVSPGHHAEQYF
TGCAGCGTTGTGTCGCCCGGACACCACGCCGAGCAGTACTTC
>TRBV5-4|TRBJ2-3|TRBD2|-
CASSRYFSGGADTQYF
TGTGCCAGCAGCCGTTACTTTAGCGGGGGGGCAGATACGCAGTATTTT
>TRBV14|TRBJ2-3|TRBD1|-
CASSPRQGARGADTQYF
TGTGCCAGCAGCCCCCGACAGGGGGCGAGAGGAGCAGATACGCAGTATTTT
>TRBV29-1|TRBJ1-1|TRBD1|-
CSVGHTTGVGTEAFF
TGCAGCGTTGGGCACACTACAGGGGTCGGCACTGAAGCTTTCTTT
>TRBV2|TRBJ1-2|-|-
CASSGAGRNYGYTF
TGTGCCAGCAGTGGGGCGGGGAGGAACTATGGCTACACCTTC
>TRBV7-8|TRBJ2-3|TRBD2|-
CASSTTSGLVDTQYF
TGTGCCAGCAGCACTACTAGCGGCCTAGTGGATACGCAGTATTTT
>TRBV18|TRBJ2-3|-|once
CASSPYQTSTDTQYF
TGTGCCAGCTCACCCTACCAAACCAGCACAGATACGCAGTATTTT
>TRBV5-1|TRBJ1-4|-|-
CASSSGGEKLFF
TGCGCCAGCAGCTCCGGCGGGGAAAAACTGTTTTTT
>TRBV5-1|TRBJ2-3|-|-
CASSERDTDTQYF
TGCGCCAGCAGCGAACGGGACACAGATACGCAGTATTTT
>TRBV15|TRBJ2-1|TRBD2|once
CATSRGTSGGVNEQFF
TGTGCCACCAGCAGAGGGACTAGCGGGGGGGTCAATGAGCAGTTCTTC
>TRBV12-5|TRBJ2-1|TRBD1|-
CASGPGTGGNEQFF
TGTGCTAGTGGTCCCGGGACAGGGGGCAATGAGCAGTTCTTC
>TRBV19|TRBJ1-1|-|-
CASSTSRDTEAFF
TGTGCCAGTAGTACCTCCCGGGACACTGAAGCTTTCTTT
>TRBV7-9|TRBJ2-7|TRBD2|-
CASSSDIWRGGPEQYF
TGTGCCAGCAGTTCGGATATATGGCGGGGGGGCCCCGAGCAGTACTTC
>TRBV6-6|TRBJ1-2|TRBD1|-
CASSYPPSGTGSGYTF
TGTGCCAGCAGTTACCCCCCCTCCGGGACAGGGAGTGGCTACACCTTC
>TRBV27|TRBJ1-2|TRBD1|-
CASRQGRYGYTF
TGTGCCAGCAGACAGGGGCGTTATGGCTACACCTTC
>TRBV10-2|TRBJ1-3|TRBD1|-
CASNPDREGNTIYF
TGCGCCAGCAACCCGGACAGGGAAGGAAACACCATATATTTT